A single sample is the source of the 29 T cell receptor beta chains below, sequenced in a study of human T cells and chemical hapten exposure. TCRdb used MiXCR to reprocess the RACE reads, holding one entry per CDR3 protein. The sample gives fewer than 100,000 distinct CDR3 sequences, about 8.6% of which show up once; 1.5% to 2% is in the top ten. Indicated time point: healthy volunteer bleed at 6 weeks. From whole blood left unfractionated, total RNA was extracted. The source material was whole blood. The receptors come from a female donor in good health. Some clones in this sample may be carry-over from other donors' samples.

This chain links TRBV28 with TRBJ2-7, with 7 bases identical to TRBD2. The CDR3 length is 14 residues. J lost 2 bases, V lost 10 bases, and 11 bases had no gene match. CDR1 is MDHEN and CDR2 is SYDVKM in the germline V gene. CDR3 loop: CATHRGGGTYEQYF. The CDR3 DNA follows: TGTGCCACTCACCGGGGCGGGGGAACCTACGAGCAGTACTTC. The full variable domain, rest sourced from reference TRBV28 and TRBJ2-7, is DVKVTQSSRYLVKRTGEKVFLECVQDMDHENMFWYRQDPGLGLRLIYFSYDVKMKEKGDIPEGYSVSREKKERFSLILESASTNQTSMYLCATHRGGGTYEQYFGPGTRLTVT.

This clonotype was seen more than once but under ten times. The chain has TRBV3-1 and TRBJ1-2, with 7 positions matching TRBD1. V lost 4 bases to trimming and J lost 2 bases; unmatched junction nucleotides: 4. CDR1 is LGHDT, CDR2 YNNKEL, per germline (reference sequence). CDR3 size: 14 residues. The CDR3 coding sequence is TGTGCCAGCAGCCGGACACAGGGGAACTATGGCTACACCTTC. It translates to CASSRTQGNYGYTF.

J is TRBJ1-2 and V is TRBV28, with TRBD1 as a possible D gene (6 bases). Per germline, CDR1 MDHEN and CDR2 SYDVKM. This CDR3 contains 11 residues. CDR3 protein: CARGPNYGYTF. CDR3 in DNA: TGTGCGCGGGGGCCAAACTATGGCTACACCTTC.

This clonotype was observed a few times. The CDR3 sequence is CASSQGRGPNYGYTF. The CDR3 nucleotides are TGTGCCAGCAGCCAAGGCCGGGGTCCCAACTATGGCTACACCTTC. The V and J genes are TRBV3-1 and TRBJ1-2; D is undetermined. Between the trimmed V and J ends, which lost 1 base and 2 bases, there was a span of 11 bases. Germline V gene sequence: CDR1 LGHDT, CDR2 YNNKEL (reference sequence). This CDR3 has 15 amino acids.

This clonotype was counted ten times or more. The rearrangement uses TRBV12-5 and TRBJ1-4; TRBD1 might be the D (5 bases). The V end lost 3 bases, the J end lost 9 bases, and 14 bases lay between the germline ends. Per germline, CDR1 LGHNT and CDR2 FRNRAP. The length of the CDR3 is 14 residues. The CDR3 region is CASGFVGVRKKLFF. The CDR3 DNA sequence: TGTGCTAGTGGTTTTGTAGGGGTTCGGAAAAAACTGTTTTTT.

This chain uses TRBV3-1 with TRBJ2-1; 9 nucleotides line up with TRBD2. The CDR3 contains 15 residues. V lost 2 bases to trimming and J lost 4 bases; unmatched junction nucleotides: 3. Germline assignment: CDR1 LGHDT and CDR2 YNNKEL (reference sequence). Here the CDR3 DNA reads TGTGCCAGCAGCCAACCACTAGCGGGTTACAATGAGCAGTTCTTC. Protein sequence: CASSQPLAGYNEQFF.

The rearrangement joins TRBV27 to TRBJ1-2; 7 bases fit TRBD1. J gave up 8 bases and V 5 bases, and 11 bases lay outside the gene matches. Germline-derived CDR1 and CDR2 are MNHEY and SMNVEV (reference sequence). CDR3 length: 14 amino acids. In nucleotides, the CDR3 is TGTGCCAGCAGTCCAGGGGGGGGACTAGACGGCTACACCTTC. It specifies CASSPGGGLDGYTF.

This clonotype turned up a few times. The chain carries TRBV29-1 and TRBJ2-3; 8 nucleotides align to TRBD2. This CDR3 contains 14 residues. Germline V gene data show CDR1 as SQVTM and CDR2 as ANQGSEA. Trimming cost V 3 bases and J 0 bases; bases outside gene matches: 2. DNA of the CDR3: TGCAGCGTTGACGGGGGGGCGAGCACAGATACGCAGTATTTT. This translates into CSVDGGASTDTQYF.

The chain links TRBV18 to TRBJ1-6; 10 bases match TRBD1. Germline V lookup: CDR1 KGHSH, CDR2 LQKENI. This CDR3 is 19 amino acids long. V lost 1 base to trimming and J lost 5 bases; unmatched junction nucleotides: 11. CDR3 protein: CASSPRETGGANNNSPLHF. As DNA, the CDR3 is TGTGCCAGCTCACCACGGGAGACAGGGGGCGCGAATAATAATTCACCCCTCCACTTT. The variable domain in full, completed from reference TRBV18 and TRBJ1-6, reads NAGVMQNPRHLVRRRGQEARLRCSPMKGHSHVYWYRQLPEEGLKFMVYLQKENIIDESGMPKERFSAEFPKEGPSILRIQQVVRGDSAAYFCASSPRETGGANNNSPLHFGNGTRLTVT.

The CDR3 coding sequence is TGTGCCAGCAGGGGCCCGGGACTAAATCCAGATACGCAGTATTTT. Translating it yields CASRGPGLNPDTQYF. The rearrangement links TRBV2 to TRBJ2-3, with 7 bases identical to TRBD2. The CDR3 covers 15 residues. J lost 4 bases, V lost 6 bases, and 10 bases had no gene match. The germline V gene has CDR1 SNHLY and CDR2 FYNNEI.

This clonotype was detected many times. The DNA for the CDR3 is TGTGCCAGTACTCACCCCTCTCCGGGACTAGCGGGGGCGAACACCGGGGAGCTGTTTTTT. Protein: CASTHPSPGLAGANTGELFF. The chain uses TRBV19 and TRBJ2-2; 14 bases match TRBD2. CDR1 LNHDA and CDR2 SQIVND come from the germline V gene (reference sequence). Trimming removed 7 bases from V and 0 bases from J; junction bases left unmatched: 13. CDR3 length: 20 amino acids.

This clonotype was observed a handful of times. The genes are TRBV7-9 and TRBJ2-7; D is unclear. CDR3 length: 15 residues. Germline-derived CDR1 and CDR2 are SEHNR and FQNEAQ (reference sequence). Trimming pared 4 bases from V and 0 bases from J, leaving 13 bases between. CDR3 residues: CASSSWQQPSYEQYF. The DNA of the CDR3 is TGTGCCAGCAGCTCTTGGCAGCAGCCCTCCTACGAGCAGTACTTC.

This clonotype was detected only a few times. The genes are TRBV7-9 and TRBJ1-4, with 8 positions matching TRBD1. The CDR3 loop spans 14 amino acids. Germline V CDR1 and CDR2: SEHNR, FQNEAQ (reference sequence). The J segment lost 7 bases and the V segment lost 5 bases, leaving 6 bases of the junction unmatched. The CDR3: CASSLGQGGEKLFF. The DNA for the CDR3 is TGTGCCAGCAGCCTCGGACAGGGTGGTGAAAAACTGTTTTTT.

This clonotype has ten or more counts. The chain links TRBV20-1 to TRBJ1-2; D ambiguous. The CDR3 extends over 14 amino acids. Per the germline V gene, CDR1 is DFQATT and CDR2 is SNEGSKA (reference sequence). Trimming removed 5 bases at V and 4 bases at J, with 17 bases between. Here the CDR3 reads CSADVRVWGYGYTF. CDR3 sequence (DNA): TGCAGTGCTGATGTTCGGGTTTGGGGCTATGGCTACACCTTC.

This clonotype occurred many times. The J gene is TRBJ1-1, the V gene TRBV10-3, with D perhaps TRBD1 (5 bases). V dropped 3 bases and J dropped 9 bases, with 14 bases sitting between them. Germline loops: CDR1 ENHRY, CDR2 SYGVKD. This CDR3 has 13 amino acids. The CDR3 protein is CAISEADRPKAFF. Written as DNA, the CDR3 is TGTGCCATCAGTGAAGCCGACAGACCAAAAGCTTTCTTT.

The chain employs TRBV9 and TRBJ2-3; 11 bases agree with TRBD2. The germline CDR1 and CDR2 sequences are SGDLS and YYNGEE. V was clipped by 0 bases and J by 3 bases; unmatched bases: 6. The CDR3 sequence is 17 residues long. The CDR3 nucleotides read TGTGCCAGCAGCGTAGGGATAGCGGGGGGGCTGACAGATACGCAGTATTTT. It translates to CASSVGIAGGLTDTQYF.

The rearrangement links TRBV12-3 or TRBV12-4 to TRBJ1-2; D not certain. The CDR3 length is 16 residues. V was clipped by 5 bases and J by 0 bases, with 16 bases between them. The CDR3 sequence: CASSPSLEVTNYGYTF. DNA of the CDR3: TGTGCCAGCAGTCCATCCCTTGAGGTGACTAACTATGGCTACACCTTC.

This clonotype was recorded a few times. The chain carries TRBV6-5 and TRBJ1-5; D unresolved. Trimming pared 8 bases from V and 0 bases from J, leaving 11 bases between. CDR1 MNHEY and CDR2 SVGAGI come from the germline V gene. This CDR3 is 14 amino acids long. CDR3 residues: CASALEYSNQPQHF. The CDR3 DNA follows: TGTGCCAGCGCCCTGGAGTATAGCAATCAGCCCCAGCATTTT.

This clonotype has ten or more counts. V usage is TRBV27 and J usage is TRBJ1-1; no clear D gene. Looked up from germline, CDR1 is MNHEY and CDR2 is SMNVEV (reference sequence). CDR3 length: 13 residues. V lost 0 bases, J lost 3 bases, and 5 bases lay in between. The CDR3 here is CASSLSRDTEAFF. In DNA form, the CDR3 reads TGTGCCAGCAGTTTATCGAGAGACACTGAAGCTTTCTTT.

This chain joins TRBV7-2 and TRBJ2-7; tentative D call: TRBD1 (6 bases). There are 14 residues in the CDR3. V lost 5 bases, J lost 3 bases, and 14 bases lay in between. CDR1 and CDR2 (germline): SGHTA, FQGNSA. The CDR3 sequence: CASSPGHPIYEQYF. Written as DNA, the CDR3 is TGTGCCAGCAGCCCGGGACACCCGATCTACGAGCAGTACTTC.

In its sample, this clonotype was seen many times. The chain carries TRBV4-3 and TRBJ1-3; D might be TRBD1 (6 bases). V lost 3 bases and J lost 7, with 10 bases in between. There are 13 residues in the CDR3. Germline CDR1 LGHNA, CDR2 YSLEER. The CDR3 spells CASSQRGANTIYF. The CDR3 nucleotides are TGCGCCAGCAGCCAGAGGGGGGCTAACACCATATATTTT.

This clonotype was seen repeatedly, ten times or more. The J gene is TRBJ1-1, the V gene TRBV29-1; maybe TRBD1 (6 bases). Germline V gene lookup returns CDR1 SQVTM and CDR2 ANQGSEA. CDR3 size: 14 residues. V dropped 1 base and J dropped 0 bases, with 9 bases sitting between them. The CDR3 DNA reads as TGCAGCGTTGAAGGGACAGCTATGAACACTGAAGCTTTCTTT. It is translated as CSVEGTAMNTEAFF.

The chain carries TRBV7-8 and TRBJ2-3; 9 bases align to TRBD1. The CDR3 covers 15 residues. Germline V gene lookup returns CDR1 SGHVS and CDR2 FQNEAQ. Trimming took 5 bases from V and 4 from J; bases not matched to a gene: 7. This CDR3 is CASSPYRGRADTQYF. The DNA of the CDR3 is TGTGCCAGCAGCCCCTACAGGGGGCGGGCAGATACGCAGTATTTT.

In the case of this clonotype: Sequence at one end of the junction differs from germline and may be a read error. The rearrangement links TRBV5-6 to TRBJ1-3; D unclear. This CDR3 is 19 amino acids long. From germline, CDR1 is SGHDT and CDR2 YYEEEE. In nucleotides, the CDR3 is TGTGTCAGCAGCTTGGAGGGCAGCGCAAGATTCTGGCCTGGAAACACCATATATTTT. Its protein is CVSSLEGSARFWPGNTIYF.

V usage is TRBV7-2 and J usage is TRBJ2-3; 7 bases agree with TRBD1. J gave up 4 bases and V 2 bases, and 9 bases lay outside the gene matches. Per germline, CDR1 SGHTA and CDR2 FQGNSA. The CDR3 has 16 residues. CDR3 amino acids: CASSLRTGLRADTQYF. CDR3 DNA: TGTGCCAGCAGCTTAAGGACAGGCCTTCGCGCAGATACGCAGTATTTT. The whole variable domain, filled in from reference TRBV7-2 and TRBJ2-3, reads GAGVSQSPSNKVTEKGKDVELRCDPISGHTALYWYRQSLGQGLEFLIYFQGNSAPDKSGLPSDRFSAERTGGSVSTLTIQRTQQEDSAVYLCASSLRTGLRADTQYFGPGTRLTVL.

The sample holds a few counts of this clonotype. The J gene is TRBJ2-1, the V gene TRBV18; perhaps TRBD2 as D (5 bases). There are 13 residues in the CDR3. Germline V gives CDR1 KGHSH, CDR2 LQKENI. Between the trimmed V and J ends, which lost 4 bases and 10 bases, there was a span of 14 bases. The CDR3, as DNA: TGTGCCAGCTCACAACTAGAATTCACAGAGCAGTTCTTC. It translates to CASSQLEFTEQFF.

The chain uses TRBV7-9 and TRBJ1-1; D remains ambiguous. The CDR3 is 14 residues long. Trimming cost V 1 base and J 4 bases, with 10 bases left between them. Per the germline V gene, CDR1 is SEHNR and CDR2 is FQNEAQ (reference sequence). DNA for the CDR3: TGTGCCAGCAGCTTAGTCCGGGGTTGCACTGAAGCTTTCTTT. Amino acids: CASSLVRGCTEAFF.

This clonotype was seen only a few times. This chain joins TRBV4-3 and TRBJ1-2; D is uncertain. The V and J ends lost 0 bases and 2 bases respectively, with 7 bases between them. There are 14 residues in the CDR3. Germline assignment: CDR1 LGHNA and CDR2 YSLEER. The CDR3 protein is CASSQEARNYGYTF. The CDR3 DNA sequence: TGCGCCAGCAGCCAAGAGGCACGCAACTATGGCTACACCTTC.

This clonotype was recorded a few times. This sequence joins TRBV20-1 and TRBJ2-7; 10 bases map to TRBD1. Germline lookup yields CDR1 DFQATT and CDR2 SNEGSKA (reference sequence). The CDR3 has 15 residues. V lost 3 bases to trimming and J lost 2 bases; unmatched junction nucleotides: 7. The CDR3 DNA sequence: TGCAGTGCTAGTTACCGGGACAGGGGTACCTACGAGCAGTACTTC. Its translation: CSASYRDRGTYEQYF.